These 18 T cell receptor beta chains came from one sample sequenced in a study of Tregs in tolerant kidney transplant recipients. The repertoire was sequenced with immunoSEQ multiplex PCR; TCRdb's copy has only in-frame clones and lacks some. The data contain 70,000 to 95,000 clones, approximately 90% of them singletons. The sequenced sample was Tregs from blood, obtained before the transplant. The receptors originated from a human donor who received a combined kidney and bone marrow transplant.

The chain recombines TRBV6-6 with TRBJ2-2, with a possible D match to TRBD2 (6 bases). The length of the CDR3 is 15 residues. V was cut by 2 bases and J by 4 bases, with 11 bases left in between. Germline V lookup: CDR1 MNHNY, CDR2 SVGAGI (reference sequence). The CDR3 DNA reads as TGTGCCAGCAGTTACAGGCCGGAGGGCACCGGGGAGCTGTTTTTT. It yields the protein CASSYRPEGTGELFF.

The V call is TRBV29-1, the J call TRBJ2-1; 7 nucleotides match TRBD1. Trimming cost V 4 bases and J 10 bases; bases outside gene matches: 4. Germline lookup yields CDR1 SQVTM and CDR2 ANQGSEA. This CDR3 is built from 11 residues. The CDR3 is CSVGGDREQFF. CDR3 DNA sequence: TGCAGCGTTGGAGGGGACAGAGAGCAGTTCTTC.

This chain uses TRBV29-1 with TRBJ1-2; 7 bases fit TRBD1. Germline V gene data show CDR1 as SQVTM and CDR2 as ANQGSEA. Trimming took 4 bases from V and 0 from J; bases not matched to a gene: 11. The CDR3 loop spans 16 amino acids. The CDR3 sequence: CSVGLLWQGANYGYTF. CDR3 nucleotides: TGCAGCGTTGGTCTCTTATGGCAGGGGGCTAACTATGGCTACACCTTC.

This sequence joins TRBV5-5 and TRBJ1-3, with D possibly matching TRBD1 (5 bases). Germline-derived CDR1 and CDR2 are SGHKS and YYEKEE (reference sequence). V was trimmed by 1 base and J by 2 bases, leaving 10 bases between them. CDR3 size: 15 residues. The DNA of the CDR3 is TGTGCCAGCAGCTTGTTCGCAGGGCCTGGAAACACCATATATTTT. This sequence encodes CASSLFAGPGNTIYF.

The genes are TRBV2 and TRBJ1-3, with D hard to call. CDR1 and CDR2 from the germline V gene are SNHLY and FYNNEI. The ends were cut back, 4 bases at V and 0 bases at J, with 13 bases in the middle. This CDR3 has 16 residues. The CDR3 DNA sequence: TGTGCCAGCAGTGTCAACAGCCTATCCTCTGGAAACACCATATATTTT. This codes for CASSVNSLSSGNTIYF.

This rearrangement joins TRBV6-5 to TRBJ1-2, with unresolved D. With 8 bases removed from V and 2 bases from J, the gap between germline ends came to 6 bases. CDR1 is MNHEY and CDR2 is SVGAGI in the germline V gene. CDR3 length: 11 amino acids. The CDR3 DNA reads as TGTGCCAGCTCTGGAAACTATGGCTACACCTTC. Protein: CASSGNYGYTF.

The V and J genes are TRBV19 and TRBJ2-7, with 12 nucleotides matching TRBD2. Germline-derived CDR1 and CDR2 are LNHDA and SQIVND (reference sequence). V was clipped by 3 bases and J by 3 bases; unmatched bases: 6. The CDR3 spans 16 residues. The CDR3 region is CASSMTSGRPNYEQYF. CDR3 nucleotides: TGTGCCAGTAGTATGACTAGCGGGAGACCCAACTACGAGCAGTACTTC.

J is TRBJ2-1 and V is TRBV14; the match to TRBD2 covers 7 bases. The length of the CDR3 is 14 residues. CDR1 and CDR2 (germline): SGHDN, FVKESK. The J segment lost 4 bases and the V segment lost 4 bases, leaving 4 bases of the junction unmatched. The CDR3 DNA reads TGTGCCAGCAGCCCGGGGGGTAAATACAATGAGCAGTTCTTC. Its protein is CASSPGGKYNEQFF.

In this sample, this clone turned up once. The chain is built from TRBV7-7 and TRBJ2-5; 14 bases agree with TRBD2. The length of the CDR3 is 17 residues. V shed 5 bases, J shed 0 bases, and the junction held 5 bases outside the gene matches. Germline V gives CDR1 SSHAT, CDR2 FNYEAQ (reference sequence). The CDR3, as DNA: TGTGCCAGCAGCGTCGGACTAGCGGGAGGTTACCAAGAGACCCAGTACTTC. The encoded protein is CASSVGLAGGYQETQYF.

This clone was picked up one time. This chain links TRBV6-6 with TRBJ1-1; a weak D match, TRBD1 (6 bases). This CDR3 region has 14 residues. The V end was cut by 1 base, the J end by 5 bases, with 11 bases between. Germline lookup yields CDR1 MNHNY and CDR2 SVGAGI (reference sequence). The CDR3 DNA is TGTGCCAGCAGTTACTTGGGGGGGCCGACTGAAGCTTTCTTT. As protein: CASSYLGGPTEAFF.

This clone has only a few counts. This chain links TRBV28 with TRBJ2-1, with 9 bases fitting TRBD2. CDR3 length: 16 amino acids. Germline V lookup: CDR1 MDHEN, CDR2 SYDVKM. V trimming: 8 bases; J trimming: 7 bases; junction bases outside the gene matches: 15. The CDR3 here is CASATSLAGDRNEQFF. CDR3 coding DNA: TGTGCCAGCGCGACCTCCTTAGCGGGAGATAGGAATGAGCAGTTCTTC.

The V and J genes are TRBV27 and TRBJ2-6, with D possibly TRBD1 on 6 matching bases. The CDR3 has 18 amino acids. Germline lookup yields CDR1 MNHEY and CDR2 SMNVEV (reference sequence). Trimming took 4 bases from V and 0 from J, leaving 16 bases between them. The CDR3 coding sequence is TGTGCCAGCAGTTCCCGGGACAAGGGATACTCTGGGGCCAACGTCCTGACTTTC. It translates to CASSSRDKGYSGANVLTF.

V gene TRBV28 combines with J gene TRBJ2-3, with 8 positions matching TRBD1. V shed 8 bases and J 5 bases; nucleotides not matched to a gene: 3. Germline CDR1 MDHEN, CDR2 SYDVKM. CDR3 size: 12 residues. The CDR3 is CASGQGQDTQYF. DNA for the CDR3: TGTGCCAGCGGACAGGGTCAAGATACGCAGTATTTT.

V gene TRBV19 combines with J gene TRBJ2-1; TRBD2 is a possible D gene (5 bases). This CDR3 comprises 15 residues. Trimming took 8 bases from V and 4 from J, leaving 18 bases between them. The germline gives CDR1 LNHDA, CDR2 SQIVND (reference sequence). The CDR3 DNA is TGTGCCAGTTCAGGTTTGAGGGCGATATACAATGAGCAGTTCTTC. Translated: CASSGLRAIYNEQFF.

Regarding this clone: In the same sample, other DNA sequences code for this CDR3. This sequence joins TRBV28 and TRBJ1-1, with a possible D match to TRBD1 (5 bases). This CDR3 contains 13 residues. CDR1 and CDR2 from the germline V gene are MDHEN and SYDVKM. Trimming cost V 4 bases and J 1 base, with 7 bases left between them. The CDR3 region has the DNA TGTGCCAGCAGTTCCGGACAGAACACTGAAGCTTTCTTT. Its protein is CASSSGQNTEAFF.

This clone has a handful of counts. The chain combines TRBV7-2 with TRBJ1-2; 12 bases agree with TRBD1. CDR1 is SGHTA and CDR2 is FQGNSA in the germline V gene. This CDR3 is 14 amino acids long. Trimming cost V 5 bases and J 8 bases; bases outside gene matches: 6. CDR3 nucleotides: TGTGCCAGCAGCCCTGGGACAGGGGGCAGAGGCTACACCTTC. Encoded protein: CASSPGTGGRGYTF.

The J gene is TRBJ2-5, the V gene TRBV27; unclear D gene. The V gene's germline CDR1 is MNHEY and CDR2 SMNVEV (reference sequence). The germline V and J ends were trimmed by 5 bases and 1 base, with 8 bases remaining between them. The CDR3 length is 13 residues. The CDR3 sequence: CASSAPFQETQYF. The CDR3 DNA follows: TGTGCCAGCAGTGCCCCATTCCAAGAGACCCAGTACTTC.

This clone appeared once. The gene calls are TRBV5-6 and TRBJ1-2; D unresolved. Trimming left V 1 base short and J 8 bases short, with 6 bases between. Per the germline V gene, CDR1 is SGHDT and CDR2 is YYEEEE. The CDR3 length is 11 residues. CDR3 amino acids: CASSLLSGYTF. The CDR3 DNA follows: TGTGCCAGCAGCTTGCTCTCCGGCTACACCTTC.